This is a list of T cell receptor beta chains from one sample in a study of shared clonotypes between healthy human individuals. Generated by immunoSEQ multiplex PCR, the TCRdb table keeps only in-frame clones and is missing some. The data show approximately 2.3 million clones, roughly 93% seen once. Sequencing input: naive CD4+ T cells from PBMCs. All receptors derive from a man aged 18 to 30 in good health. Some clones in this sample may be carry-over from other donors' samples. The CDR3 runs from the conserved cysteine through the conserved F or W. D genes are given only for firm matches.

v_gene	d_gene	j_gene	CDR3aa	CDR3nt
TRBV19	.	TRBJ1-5	CASRILGWDQPQHF	TGTGCCAGTAGAATCCTGGGGTGGGACCAGCCCCAGCATTTT
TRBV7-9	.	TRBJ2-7	CASSRPGDSYEQYF	TGTGCCAGCAGCAGGCCCGGAGACTCCTACGAGCAGTACTTC
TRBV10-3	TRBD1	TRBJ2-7	CAISESGVRDRGEQYF	TGTGCCATCAGTGAGTCGGGCGTCCGGGACAGGGGCGAGCAGTACTTC
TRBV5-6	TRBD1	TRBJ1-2	CASSVDRGARTNYGYTF	TGTGCCAGCAGCGTCGACAGGGGCGCCAGAACTAACTATGGCTACACCTTC
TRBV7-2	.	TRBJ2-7	CASSLGRDSYEQYF	TGTGCCAGCAGCTTAGGGAGGGACTCCTACGAGCAGTACTTC
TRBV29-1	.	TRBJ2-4	CSVALLAKNIQYF	TGCAGCGTTGCTTTACTGGCCAAAAACATTCAGTACTTC
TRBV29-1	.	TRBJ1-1	CSVVTYAGNTEAFF	TGCAGCGTTGTGACCTACGCGGGGAACACTGAAGCTTTCTTT
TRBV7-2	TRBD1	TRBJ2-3	CASSVRVGQGATQYF	TGTGCCAGCAGCGTAAGGGTGGGACAGGGAGCTACGCAGTATTTT
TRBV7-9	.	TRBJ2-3	CASAGGSVGDTQYF	TGTGCCAGCGCCGGAGGGAGTGTAGGAGATACGCAGTATTTT
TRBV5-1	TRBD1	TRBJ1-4	CASSSRTGGTNEKLFF	TGCGCCAGCAGCTCCAGGACAGGGGGCACTAATGAAAAACTGTTTTTT
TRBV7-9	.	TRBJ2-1	CASSLEGHRSEQFF	TGTGCCAGCAGCTTAGAGGGACACCGATCCGAGCAGTTCTTC
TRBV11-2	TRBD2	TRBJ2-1	CASSLLRGLAGDNYNEQFF	TGTGCCAGCAGCTTACTTCGCGGACTAGCGGGAGACAACTACAATGAGCAGTTCTTC
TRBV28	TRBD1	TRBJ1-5	CASSEQGSNQPQHF	TGTGCCAGCAGTGAACAGGGGAGCAATCAGCCCCAGCATTTT
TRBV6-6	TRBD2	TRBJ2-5	CASSYSGGAGETQYF	TGTGCCAGCAGTTACTCCGGGGGGGCTGGGGAGACCCAGTACTTC
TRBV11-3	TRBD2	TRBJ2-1	CASSADGLAGGLAANEQFF	TGTGCCAGCAGCGCAGACGGACTAGCGGGAGGCCTAGCGGCCAATGAGCAGTTCTTC
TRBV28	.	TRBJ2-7	CASALQYEQYF	TGTGCCAGCGCACTACAGTACGAGCAGTACTTC
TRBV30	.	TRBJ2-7	CAWSEAGPAREQYF	TGTGCCTGGAGTGAGGCAGGTCCTGCCCGCGAGCAGTACTTC
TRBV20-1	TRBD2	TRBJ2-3	CRVAGADTQYF	TGCAGAGTAGCGGGAGCAGATACGCAGTATTTT
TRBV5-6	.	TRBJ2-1	CASSQRGGRYNEQFF	TGTGCCAGCAGTCAAAGGGGCGGGCGATACAATGAGCAGTTCTTC
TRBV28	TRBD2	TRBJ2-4	CASSPRGLAGGWSDIQYF	TGTGCCAGCAGTCCACGCGGACTAGCGGGAGGGTGGTCGGACATTCAGTACTTC
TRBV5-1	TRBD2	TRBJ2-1	CASSPENGLAGKGGEQFF	TGCGCCAGCAGCCCAGAAAACGGACTAGCGGGAAAGGGGGGTGAGCAGTTCTTC
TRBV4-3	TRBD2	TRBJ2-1	CASSQGLGAGVPNEQFF	TGCGCCAGCAGCCAAGGCTTAGGAGCGGGAGTTCCCAATGAGCAGTTCTTC
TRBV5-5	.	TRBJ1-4	CASSLAPGANRNEKLFF	TGTGCCAGCAGCTTGGCGCCGGGGGCGAATCGGAATGAAAAACTGTTTTTT
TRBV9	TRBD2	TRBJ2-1	CASSGGTIYNEQFF	TGTGCCAGCAGCGGCGGGACTATCTACAATGAGCAGTTCTTC
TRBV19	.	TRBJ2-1	CASSIAVGSRYYNEQFF	TGTGCCAGTAGTATAGCGGTGGGCAGTAGATACTACAATGAGCAGTTCTTC
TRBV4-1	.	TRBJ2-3	CASSQAPRWVSTDTQYF	TGCGCCAGCAGCCAAGCCCCGAGGTGGGTTAGCACAGATACGCAGTATTTT